This TCR beta chain originates from a study of blood T cell repertoires in COVID-19. Overall study context: Samples came from the United States, Italy and Spain, spanning acute and convalescent COVID-19.

The CDR3 runs 13 residues. The V gene end was trimmed by 4 bases and the J gene end by 6 bases; junction bases not matched to a gene: 5. Some clones are missing from TCRdb's copy, which holds only in-frame ones; the method was immunoSEQ multiplex PCR. In the table there are about 310,000 clones, approximately 86% of which are singletons. This TCR derives from a man between 18 and 29 years old with active or convalescent COVID-19. Specimen: peripheral blood. The gene calls are TRBV23-1 and TRBJ1-2; 7 nucleotides agree with TRBD1. TRBV23-1 is recorded as an ORF, its role being uncertain. CDR3 nucleotide sequence: TGCGCCAGCAGTCCGACAGGGTCTCATGGCTACACCTTC. It encodes CASSPTGSHGYTF.